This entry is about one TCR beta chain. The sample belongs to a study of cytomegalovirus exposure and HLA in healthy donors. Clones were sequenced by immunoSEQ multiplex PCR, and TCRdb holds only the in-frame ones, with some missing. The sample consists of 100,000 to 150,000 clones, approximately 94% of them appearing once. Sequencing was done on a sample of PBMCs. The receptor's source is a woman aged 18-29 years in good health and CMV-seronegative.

The CDR3 sequence is CASSLDNQGFEAFF. CDR3 nucleotides: TGCGCCAGCAGCTTGGACAATCAGGGGTTTGAAGCTTTCTTT. The gene calls are TRBV5-1 and TRBJ1-1, with TRBD1 as a possible D gene (6 bases). Trimming removed 0 bases at V and 7 bases at J, with 13 bases between. From germline, CDR1 is SGHRS and CDR2 YFSETQ. This CDR3 has 14 residues.